Described below is a single T cell receptor (beta chain) sequence and its context. The sample is drawn from a study of blood T cell repertoires in COVID-19. In the study overall: Spain, Italy and the United States supplied samples that represented acute and convalescent COVID-19. PBMCs, B-cell-depleted T cells, or T cells were the source of the cDNA or gDNA that made up the material.

Original methodology: Estimation of nucleated cell counts was performed using reference gene primer amplification. Clones were read by immunoSEQ multiplex PCR, and TCRdb kept only the in-frame ones, dropping some. V and J calls plus clone size are reproduced from that table; the DNA served to infer D and trimming. The sample shows about 170,000 clones, approximately 87% of them seen only once. The germline V gene has CDR1 SGHDT and CDR2 YYEEEE. V lost 4 bases and J lost 0; bases outside the gene matches: 9. The CDR3 totals 17 residues. The chain employs TRBV5-6 and TRBJ1-5; 8 bases are a match to TRBD1. This TCR was recovered from a man aged 18 to 35 with active or convalescent COVID-19. The sequenced sample was peripheral blood. This CDR3 is CASSLTTGAISNQPQHF. The CDR3 nucleotides are TGTGCCAGCAGCCTCACGACAGGGGCTATTAGCAATCAGCCCCAGCATTTT.